This T cell receptor (beta chain) is drawn from a study of blood T cell repertoires in COVID-19. V lost 8 bases to trimming and J lost 2 bases; unmatched junction nucleotides: 7. This CDR3 contains 14 residues. Germline-derived CDR1 and CDR2 are ENHRY and SYGVKD. Method: immunoSEQ multiplex PCR; TCRdb's copy keeps in-frame clones and lacks some. Among 70,000 or so clones listed, 86% were seen once. The sequence came from a man between 50 and 59 years old with acute or convalescent COVID-19. This chain joins TRBV10-3 and TRBJ2-3; the match to TRBD2 covers 7 bases. The sequenced material came from peripheral blood. The CDR3 spells CAIGWGGSTDTQYF. CDR3 DNA: TGTGCCATCGGCTGGGGGGGTTCCACAGATACGCAGTATTTT.